Sequencing of this T cell receptor beta chain was carried out in a study of cytomegalovirus exposure and HLA in healthy donors. CDR3 length: 15 amino acids. Germline values: CDR1 MDHEN, CDR2 SYDVKM. V dropped 5 bases and J dropped 3; count of bases not matched to a gene: 9. This clone occurred a few times. The PCR contained 60 Vbeta and 13 Jbeta primers. Profiled with immunoSEQ multiplex PCR; TCRdb holds only in-frame clones, not every one. The sample has over 150,000 clones, 70% to 80% seen once. The sample taken for sequencing was PBMCs. This receptor was taken from a man aged 35 to 55 in good health and CMV-seronegative. This chain connects TRBV28 to TRBJ2-7, with 8 bases lining up with TRBD2. DNA for the CDR3: TGTGCCAGCAGTCCTCCGGGACTAGGGTACTACGAGCAGTACTTC. Protein: CASSPPGLGYYEQYF.